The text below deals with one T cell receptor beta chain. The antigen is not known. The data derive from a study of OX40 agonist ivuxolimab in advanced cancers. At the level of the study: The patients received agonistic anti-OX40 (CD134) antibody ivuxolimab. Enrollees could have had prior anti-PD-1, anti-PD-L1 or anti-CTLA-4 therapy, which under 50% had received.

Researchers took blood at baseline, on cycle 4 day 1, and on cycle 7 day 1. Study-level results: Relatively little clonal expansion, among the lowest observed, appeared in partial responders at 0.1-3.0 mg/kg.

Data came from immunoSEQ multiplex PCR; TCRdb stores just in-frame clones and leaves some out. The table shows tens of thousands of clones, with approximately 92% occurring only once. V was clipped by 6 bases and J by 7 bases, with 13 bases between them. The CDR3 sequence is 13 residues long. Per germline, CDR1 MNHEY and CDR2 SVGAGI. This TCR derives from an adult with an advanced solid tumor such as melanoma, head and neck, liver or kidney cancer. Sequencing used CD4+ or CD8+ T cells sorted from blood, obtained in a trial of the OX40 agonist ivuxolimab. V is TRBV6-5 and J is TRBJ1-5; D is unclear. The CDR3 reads CASSLGPGQPQHF. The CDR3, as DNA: TGTGCCAGCAGCCTTGGACCAGGACAGCCCCAGCATTTT.